The TCR beta chain described here comes from a study of cytomegalovirus exposure and HLA in healthy donors. Study-wide findings and caveats: With high specificity and sensitivity, the classifier reportedly diagnosed cytomegalovirus status. TCR beta V- and J-gene trimming was later associated with a missense DCLRE1C variant. Associated with cytomegalovirus, according to the listing, were some 150 TCR beta chains.

Regarding this clone: Its cognate antigen is unknown.

It was with 60 Vbeta and 13 Jbeta primers that the PCR ran. Profiling relied on immunoSEQ multiplex PCR, and the TCRdb table lists in-frame clones only, not all of them. There are 180,000 or so clones in the sample; roughly 79% occur only once, and roughly 1.9% lies in the top ten. The CDR3 covers 13 residues. Looked up from germline, CDR1 is GTSNPN and CDR2 is SVGIG (reference sequence). V was cut by 0 bases and J by 1 base, with 6 bases left in between. The sequence was collected from a woman aged 25 to 45 in good health and CMV-seropositive. The material sequenced was PBMCs. The chain carries TRBV30 and TRBJ1-1; D gene uncertain. The chain's CDR3 is CAWSVLRNTEAFF. The CDR3 nucleotides read TGTGCCTGGAGTGTACTGCGGAACACTGAAGCTTTCTTT.